Listed below are T cell receptor beta chains from one sample, sequenced in a study of T-cell memory formation after mild COVID-19. From the 5' RACE reads, TCRdb called clonotypes with MiXCR, one entry per CDR3 protein. The sample lists hundreds of thousands of distinct CDR3 sequences; 25% to 30% were seen once. Sequencing was performed on PBMCs or a T cell subset sorted from them (not recorded which). The receptors shown here come from an adult woman who had mild COVID-19 (a few samples of this study predate the infection). Cell type and time point are not known. Each CDR3 is given with its conserved first and last residue. A D gene is named only where the DNA matches it firmly. Size values are once, few and many counts, or a class for expanded clones, and some rows have none.

clone_size,v_call,j_call,d_call,cdr3_aa,cdr3_nt
few,TRBV14,TRBJ1-2,.,CASSQGSVGAHYGYTF,TGTGCCAGCAGCCAAGGATCAGTCGGGGCACACTATGGCTACACCTTC
.,TRBV20-1,TRBJ2-2,.,CSATPGTGELFF,TGCAGTGCTACACCCGGGACCGGGGAGCTGTTTTTT
few,TRBV24-1,TRBJ2-2,.,CATSDPARGVWGTGELFF,TGTGCCACCAGTGATCCAGCACGTGGGGTTTGGGGGACCGGGGAGCTGTTTTTT
few,TRBV6-5,TRBJ2-7,TRBD1,CASSAGTAPGNYEQYF,TGTGCCAGCAGTGCCGGGACAGCCCCAGGTAACTACGAGCAGTACTTC
few,TRBV6-6,TRBJ2-7,.,CASSLQGGHEQYF,TGTGCCAGCAGTTTGCAGGGGGGCCACGAGCAGTACTTC
many,TRBV5-1,TRBJ2-1,TRBD2,CASSLGPGGYNEQFF,TGCGCCAGCAGCTTGGGACCCGGGGGGTACAATGAGCAGTTCTTC
many,TRBV20-1,TRBJ2-2,.,CSARREGATTGELFF,TGCAGTGCTAGGAGGGAGGGGGCGACCACCGGGGAGCTGTTTTTT
.,TRBV29-1,TRBJ2-7,TRBD2,CSAVTSGGYEQYF,TGCAGCGCTGTGACTAGCGGGGGGTACGAGCAGTACTTC
.,TRBV5-1,TRBJ1-1,TRBD1,CASSRSTGDTEAFF,TGCGCCAGCAGCCGATCAACAGGGGACACTGAAGCTTTCTTT
.,TRBV29-1,TRBJ2-7,.,CSVEGLDSAGYEQYF,TGCAGCGTTGAAGGACTAGATTCCGCTGGCTACGAGCAGTACTTC
once,TRBV5-1,TRBJ1-4,.,CASSSEQKLFF,TGCGCCAGCAGCTCTGAGCAAAAACTGTTTTTT
few,TRBV11-3,TRBJ2-1,.,CASSPSRVPSSYNEQFF,TGTGCCAGCAGCCCCTCACGCGTCCCGAGCTCCTACAATGAGCAGTTCTTC
.,TRBV5-1,TRBJ2-5,.,CASRMEKETQYF,TGCGCCAGCAGGATGGAGAAAGAGACCCAGTACTTC
few,TRBV12-3/TRBV12-4,TRBJ2-4,TRBD1,CASSSDREVENIQYF,TGTGCCAGCAGTTCCGACAGGGAAGTGGAAAACATTCAGTACTTC
.,TRBV5-1,TRBJ1-6,.,CASSSHTADNSPLHF,TGCGCCAGCAGCTCGCACACAGCCGATAATTCACCCCTCCACTTT
.,TRBV29-1,TRBJ1-1,.,CSVENYGDTEAFF,TGCAGCGTTGAAAATTACGGGGACACTGAAGCTTTCTTT